Each of the 20 T cell receptor beta chains below was sequenced from the same sample in a study of Ad26.COV2.S vaccination and SARS-CoV-2 variants. Produced via immunoSEQ multiplex PCR; TCRdb's table is partial and in-frame only. The sample comprises about 500,000 clones, 70% to 90% of which are singletons, and more than 1.5% rests with the top ten. Treatment reported: 15 to 20 received Ad26.COV2.S at low or high dose, single or two shots; several received placebo; per-sample allocation not given. Specimen acquisition occurred on day 63 following the initial vaccine or placebo injection. The specimen was peripheral blood, collected in a trial of Ad26.COV2.S vaccine versus placebo. The receptors shown here come from a person between 18 and 65 years old who received the Ad26.COV2.S COVID-19 vaccine or a placebo.

The chain combines TRBV12-3 or TRBV12-4 with TRBJ1-5; no definite D call. V was clipped by 6 bases and J by 6 bases, with 12 bases between them. This CDR3 has 13 amino acids. CDR3 region: CASSPDARQPQHF. CDR3 nucleotide sequence: TGTGCCAGCAGCCCGGATGCCCGTCAGCCCCAGCATTTT.

The V and J genes are TRBV11-2 and TRBJ1-2; 9 nucleotides match TRBD1. Trimming at V came to 5 bases and at J to 7 bases, leaving 5 bases not matched to a gene. Looked up from germline, CDR1 is SGHAT and CDR2 is FQNNGV. The CDR3 consists of 13 residues. The CDR3 DNA follows: TGTGCCAGCAGCCTGGACAGGGGTCGTGGCTACACCTTC. Protein: CASSLDRGRGYTF.

V usage is TRBV7-9 and J usage is TRBJ2-3, with 14 bases fitting TRBD2. This CDR3 has 16 amino acids. V lost 3 bases to trimming and J lost 3 bases; unmatched junction nucleotides: 2. Germline lookup yields CDR1 SEHNR and CDR2 FQNEAQ (reference sequence). DNA of the CDR3: TGTGCCAGCAGCTTCGGACTAGCGGGAGGTACAGATACGCAGTATTTT. Its translation: CASSFGLAGGTDTQYF.

The CDR3 loop is CASSTGLAGGRYRVTQYF. The DNA of the CDR3 is TGTGCCAGCAGTACCGGACTAGCGGGGGGACGGTACAGAGTTACGCAGTATTTT. V usage is TRBV6-2 or TRBV6-3 and J usage is TRBJ2-3; TRBD2 matches at 14 bases. Germline assignment: CDR1 MNHEY and CDR2 SVGEGT. This CDR3 has 18 amino acids. After removal of 5 bases from V and 8 bases from J, the junction contained 15 bases not matched to a gene.

J is TRBJ1-1 and V is TRBV28, with D uncertain. This CDR3 has 13 residues. The V and J ends lost 2 bases and 0 bases respectively, with 4 bases between them. From germline, CDR1 is MDHEN and CDR2 SYDVKM. The CDR3 DNA reads TGTGCCAGCAGTTTAGACATGAACACTGAAGCTTTCTTT. Translating it yields CASSLDMNTEAFF.

This chain links TRBV10-3 with TRBJ1-1, with 7 bases identical to TRBD1. J was trimmed by 5 bases and V by 4 bases; bases with no gene match: 4. The CDR3 is made up of 13 amino acids. The germline V gene has CDR1 ENHRY and CDR2 SYGVKD. Here the CDR3 reads CAISAGGWTEAFF. CDR3 bases: TGTGCCATCAGTGCAGGGGGGTGGACTGAAGCTTTCTTT.

The gene calls are TRBV4-2 and TRBJ2-1, with D possibly called TRBD1 or TRBD2 (6 bases each). V was clipped by 1 base and J by 5 bases, with 21 bases between them. Germline-derived CDR1 and CDR2 are LGHNA and YNFKEQ. CDR3 length: 18 amino acids. The CDR3 nucleotides read TGTGCCAGCAGCCAAGCAAGGGGGACTTCTACTAATGACAATGAGCAGTTCTTC. Its translation is CASSQARGTSTNDNEQFF.

V is TRBV28 and J is TRBJ2-7; 8 nucleotides match TRBD1. Trimming at V came to 6 bases and at J to 4 bases, leaving 26 bases not matched to a gene. Germline CDR1 reads MDHEN; CDR2 reads SYDVKM. This CDR3 is 20 amino acids long. This CDR3 is CASRPTLGQGPSLGGYEQYF. The DNA of the CDR3 is TGTGCCAGCAGACCAACACTCGGACAGGGACCGTCCCTTGGGGGTTACGAGCAGTACTTC.

This clone has just one count. The chain links TRBV5-1 to TRBJ1-1, with TRBD1 identical over 9 bases. Germline CDR1 reads SGHRS; CDR2 reads YFSETQ. There are 15 residues in the CDR3. The ends lost 0 bases at V and 0 bases at J; junction bases unmatched: 0. CDR3 region: CASSLGTGVNTEAFF. CDR3 sequence (DNA): TGCGCCAGCAGCTTGGGGACAGGGGTGAACACTGAAGCTTTCTTT.

The chain employs TRBV2 and TRBJ1-6, with D tentatively TRBD1 (6 bases). This CDR3 is built from 15 residues. From germline, CDR1 is SNHLY and CDR2 FYNNEI. Trimming removed 8 bases at V and 0 bases at J, with 11 bases between. The CDR3 protein is CASSPGDSYNSPLHF. Here the CDR3 DNA reads TGTGCCAGCTCCCCAGGGGACTCCTATAATTCACCCCTCCACTTT.

V and J are TRBV6-6 and TRBJ1-5; the match to TRBD1 covers 8 bases. Germline lookup yields CDR1 MNHNY and CDR2 SVGAGI (reference sequence). Unmatched junction bases numbered 8, after V lost 4 bases and J lost 6 bases. This CDR3 is built from 15 residues. In nucleotides, the CDR3 is TGTGCCAGCAGTTTTAACCAGGGGGCGGGTCAGCCCCAGCATTTT. Protein product: CASSFNQGAGQPQHF.

This clone was observed a single time. The chain is built from TRBV30 and TRBJ1-5; D not certain. Germline V gene data show CDR1 as GTSNPN and CDR2 as SVGIG (reference sequence). The CDR3 is made up of 13 amino acids. V was clipped by 0 bases and J by 7 bases, with 10 bases between them. DNA for the CDR3: TGTGCCTGGAGTGTCCGGGGTCGCCAGCCCCAGCATTTT. This gives the protein CAWSVRGRQPQHF.

The chain couples TRBV28 to TRBJ1-1, with D perhaps TRBD1 (5 bases). The CDR3 is 13 residues long. CDR1 is MDHEN, CDR2 SYDVKM, per germline. The V end was cut by 6 bases, the J end by 7 bases, with 15 bases between. The CDR3 region is CASRPGHGIEAFF. CDR3 nucleotides: TGTGCCAGCAGGCCGGGGCATGGGATTGAAGCTTTCTTT.

The chain is built from TRBV19 and TRBJ1-4; 7 bases are shared with TRBD1. The V gene end was trimmed by 10 bases and the J gene end by 0 bases; junction bases not matched to a gene: 20. Germline CDR1 LNHDA, CDR2 SQIVND (reference sequence). CDR3 length: 19 residues. In DNA, the CDR3 is TGTGCCACCAGCGGACGACCGGCAGGGGGTTCCACAACTAATGAAAAACTGTTTTTT. This translates into CATSGRPAGGSTTNEKLFF. Combining the CDR3 with reference TRBV19 and TRBJ1-4 gives the whole variable domain DGGITQSPKYLFRKEGQNVTLSCEQNLNHDAMYWYRQDPGQGLRLIYYSQIVNDFQKGDIAEGYSVSREKKESFPLTVTSAQKNPTAFYLCATSGRPAGGSTTNEKLFFGSGTQLSVL.

The gene calls are TRBV27 and TRBJ1-2, with D hard to call. The CDR3 length is 11 residues. Trimming left V 6 bases short and J 5 bases short, with 7 bases between. Per germline, CDR1 MNHEY and CDR2 SMNVEV (reference sequence). The CDR3 DNA is TGTGCCAGCAGGCCAGGATATGGCTACACCTTC. Translated: CASRPGYGYTF.

The CDR3 reads CASSSSHLGGWGRETQYF. CDR3 nucleotides: TGTGCCAGCAGCTCCTCGCATTTAGGGGGTTGGGGGCGCGAGACCCAGTACTTC. The chain joins TRBV7-2 to TRBJ2-5, with D perhaps matching TRBD1 (6 bases). The CDR3 extends over 18 amino acids. The ends were cut back, 4 bases at V and 5 bases at J, with 26 bases in the middle. Germline V gives CDR1 SGHTA, CDR2 FQGNSA.

This chain links TRBV5-6 with TRBJ1-4; 9 bases are shared with TRBD1. Per germline, CDR1 SGHDT and CDR2 YYEEEE. The J segment lost 4 bases and the V segment lost 4 bases, leaving 5 bases of the junction unmatched. This CDR3 has 15 amino acids. DNA for the CDR3: TGTGCCAGCAGCCAACAGGGGGCACTTAATGAAAAACTGTTTTTT. The encoded protein is CASSQQGALNEKLFF. Based on the CDR3 plus reference TRBV5-6 and TRBJ1-4, the full variable domain is DAGVTQSPTHLIKTRGQQVTLRCSPKSGHDTVSWYQQALGQGPQFIFQYYEEEERQRGNFPDRFSGHQFPNYSSELNVNALLLGDSALYLCASSQQGALNEKLFFGSGTQLSVL.

The chain combines TRBV27 with TRBJ1-2, with a weak D call TRBD1 (6 bases). The V end was cut by 8 bases, the J end by 4 bases, with 14 bases between. CDR3 length: 13 amino acids. CDR1 MNHEY and CDR2 SMNVEV come from the germline V gene (reference sequence). The CDR3 region is CASAAGDPYGYTF. In nucleotides, the CDR3 is TGTGCCAGCGCCGCAGGGGACCCCTATGGCTACACCTTC.

The chain links TRBV7-2 to TRBJ2-5, with 8 bases identical to TRBD2. After removal of 8 bases from V and 1 base from J, the junction contained 12 bases not matched to a gene. The CDR3 runs to 16 residues. Germline assignment: CDR1 SGHTA and CDR2 FQGNSA. For the CDR3, the DNA is TGTGCCAGCGGCCGGGTGGGCGGGGGGATCCAAGAGACCCAGTACTTC. Its translation: CASGRVGGGIQETQYF.

The V call is TRBV5-4, the J call TRBJ1-2; 10 nucleotides match TRBD1. CDR1 is SGHNT, CDR2 YYREEE, per germline (reference sequence). This CDR3 is 15 amino acids long. After removal of 1 base from V and 6 bases from J, the junction contained 6 bases not matched to a gene. CDR3 loop: CASSLRDRGYNGYTF. As DNA, the CDR3 is TGTGCCAGCAGCTTGCGGGACAGGGGATACAATGGCTACACCTTC.